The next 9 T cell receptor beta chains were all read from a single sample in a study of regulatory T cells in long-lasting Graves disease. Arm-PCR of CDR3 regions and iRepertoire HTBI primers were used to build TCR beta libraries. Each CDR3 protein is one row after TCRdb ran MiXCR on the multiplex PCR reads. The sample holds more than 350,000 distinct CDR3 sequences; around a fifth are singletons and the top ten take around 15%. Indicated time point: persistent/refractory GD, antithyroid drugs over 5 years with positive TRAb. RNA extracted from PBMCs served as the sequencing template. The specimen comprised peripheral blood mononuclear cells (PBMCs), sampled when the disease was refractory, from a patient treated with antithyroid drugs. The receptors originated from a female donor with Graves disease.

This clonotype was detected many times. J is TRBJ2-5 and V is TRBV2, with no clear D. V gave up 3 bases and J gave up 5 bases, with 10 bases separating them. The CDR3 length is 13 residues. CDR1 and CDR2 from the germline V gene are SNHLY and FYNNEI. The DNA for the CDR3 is TGTGCCAGCAGTGATGGGTTAGGTGAGACCCAGTACTTC. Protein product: CASSDGLGETQYF.

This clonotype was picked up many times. The CDR3 nucleotides are TGTGCCAGCAGTTTCTCGGACAGCTCCTACGAGCAGTACTTC. It codes for CASSFSDSSYEQYF. The chain couples TRBV28 to TRBJ2-7; a weak D match, TRBD1 (6 bases). Germline CDR1 reads MDHEN; CDR2 reads SYDVKM. The CDR3 is made up of 14 amino acids. The ends were cut back, 3 bases at V and 0 bases at J, with 9 bases in the middle.

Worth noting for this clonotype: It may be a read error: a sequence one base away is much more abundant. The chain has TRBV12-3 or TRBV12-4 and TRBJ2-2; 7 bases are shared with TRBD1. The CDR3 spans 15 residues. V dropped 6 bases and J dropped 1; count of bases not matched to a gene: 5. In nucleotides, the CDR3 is TGTGCCAGCAGCTCCCGGGACAGGAACACCGGGGAGCTGTTTTTT. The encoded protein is CASSSRDRNTGELFF.

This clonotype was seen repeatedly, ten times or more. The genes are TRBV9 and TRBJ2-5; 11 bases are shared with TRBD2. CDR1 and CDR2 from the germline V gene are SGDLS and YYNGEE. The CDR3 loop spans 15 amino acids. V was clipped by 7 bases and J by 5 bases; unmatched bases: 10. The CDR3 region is CASGLAGGPLETQYF. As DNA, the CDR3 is TGTGCCAGCGGGCTAGCGGGAGGACCCCTCGAGACCCAGTACTTC.

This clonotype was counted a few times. The CDR3 DNA sequence: TGCGCCAGCAGCTTGGCCTCCGGGGCCGGGGAGCTGTTTTTT. It is translated as CASSLASGAGELFF. V is TRBV5-1 and J is TRBJ2-2, with a weak D call TRBD2 (5 bases). CDR1 is SGHRS and CDR2 is YFSETQ in the germline V gene. Trimming pared 0 bases from V and 6 bases from J, leaving 9 bases between. The CDR3 contains 14 residues.

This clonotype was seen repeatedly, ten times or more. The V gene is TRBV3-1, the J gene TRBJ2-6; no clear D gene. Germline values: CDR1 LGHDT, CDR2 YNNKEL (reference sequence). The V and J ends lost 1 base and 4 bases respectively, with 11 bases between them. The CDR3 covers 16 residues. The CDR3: CASSQVKDGGANVLTF. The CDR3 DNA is TGTGCCAGCAGCCAAGTAAAGGACGGAGGGGCCAACGTCCTGACTTTC.

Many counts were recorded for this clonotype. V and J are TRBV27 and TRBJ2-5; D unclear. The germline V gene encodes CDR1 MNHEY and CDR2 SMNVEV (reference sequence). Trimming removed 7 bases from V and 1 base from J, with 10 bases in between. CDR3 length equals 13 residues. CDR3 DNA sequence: TGTGCCAGCAAAAGATCCACCCAAGAGACCCAGTACTTC. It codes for CASKRSTQETQYF.

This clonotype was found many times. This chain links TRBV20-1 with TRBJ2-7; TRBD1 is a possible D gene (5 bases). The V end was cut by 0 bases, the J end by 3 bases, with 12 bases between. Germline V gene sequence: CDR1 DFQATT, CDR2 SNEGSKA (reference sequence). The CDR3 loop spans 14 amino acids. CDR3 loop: CSAREALRGYEQYF. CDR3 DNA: TGCAGTGCTAGAGAGGCGTTAAGGGGCTACGAGCAGTACTTC.

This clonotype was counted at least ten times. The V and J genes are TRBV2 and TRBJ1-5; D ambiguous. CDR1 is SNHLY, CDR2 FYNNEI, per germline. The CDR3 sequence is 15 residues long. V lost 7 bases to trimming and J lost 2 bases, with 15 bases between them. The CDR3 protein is CASTLARWGNQPQHF. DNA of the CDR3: TGTGCCAGCACACTAGCTAGGTGGGGCAATCAGCCCCAGCATTTT.